The clone carrying this TCR beta chain was detected once. Data came from immunoSEQ multiplex PCR; TCRdb stores just in-frame clones and leaves some out. The table shows hundreds of thousands of clones, with 70% to 90% occurring only once. This entry belongs to a study of blood T cell repertoires in COVID-19. On the study more broadly: PBMCs, B-cell-depleted T cells, or T cells provided the cDNA or gDNA that made up the material.

Germline trimming cut 0 bases from V and 4 bases from J; bases unmatched to any gene: 5. CDR3 length: 16 amino acids. The chain uses TRBV23-1 and TRBJ2-2; 7 positions match TRBD2. TRBV23-1 carries the ORF label, with uncertain function. The sequence was collected from a man between 18 and 29 years old with active or convalescent COVID-19. Source material: peripheral blood. DNA of the CDR3: TGCGCCAGCAGTCAATCTTGGCGGGAGAGCACCGGGGAGCTGTTTTTT. It specifies CASSQSWRESTGELFF.